One and the same sample provided the 18 T cell receptor beta chains below, sequenced in a study of shared clonotypes between healthy human individuals. Some clones are missing from TCRdb's copy, which holds only in-frame ones; the method was immunoSEQ multiplex PCR. Here the sample spans 980,000 or so clones, around three quarters being singletons. The sequencing input was memory CD4+ T cells sorted from blood. The subset here: CD45RA-negative fraction. The source of these receptors is a man younger than 35 in good health.

This chain uses TRBV7-9 with TRBJ1-6; no firm D call. V was trimmed by 1 base and J by 13 bases, leaving 8 bases between them. CDR1 is SEHNR, CDR2 FQNEAQ, per germline (reference sequence). The CDR3 extends over 12 amino acids. CDR3 in amino acids: CASSLEATPLHF. CDR3 nucleotides: TGTGCCAGCAGCTTAGAAGCGACGCCCCTCCACTTT.

This clone occurred a few times. The chain has TRBV7-9 and TRBJ2-2; 9 bases map to TRBD1. The CDR3 covers 16 residues. Germline assignment: CDR1 SEHNR and CDR2 FQNEAQ (reference sequence). The junction had 4 bases not matched to a gene; V was cut back by 5 bases and J by 0 bases. CDR3 coding DNA: TGTGCCAGCAGCACTACAGGGGGCCCGAACACCGGGGAGCTGTTTTTT. Translated: CASSTTGGPNTGELFF.

This rearrangement joins TRBV9 to TRBJ1-2, with D unclear. The CDR3 runs 15 residues. In germline, CDR1 is SGDLS, CDR2 YYNGEE. The V gene lost 4 bases and the J gene lost 1 base, with 14 bases spanning the gap. The DNA for the CDR3 is TGTGCCAGCAGCCCCCATGGCGGGGATAACTATGGCTACACCTTC. This sequence encodes CASSPHGGDNYGYTF.

This clone was seen many times. The CDR3 DNA follows: TGTGCCAGCAGGGTAGGGGCCTCACCCCTCCACTTT. As protein: CASRVGASPLHF. The chain recombines TRBV25-1 with TRBJ1-6, with D possibly being TRBD1 (5 bases). The CDR3 is 12 residues long. V was pared by 6 bases and J by 10 bases, with 10 bases between. Germline V gene lookup returns CDR1 MGHDK and CDR2 SYGVNS.

This chain links TRBV6-5 with TRBJ2-1; D is ambiguous. This CDR3 is 13 amino acids long. In germline, CDR1 is MNHEY, CDR2 SVGAGI. V lost 0 bases to trimming and J lost 8 bases, with 8 bases between them. As DNA, the CDR3 is TGTGCCAGCAGTTACTCATTTGTTGATGAGCAGTTCTTC. It yields the protein CASSYSFVDEQFF.

The chain is built from TRBV29-1 and TRBJ2-3; D gene uncertain. The CDR3 contains 13 residues. Germline V gives CDR1 SQVTM, CDR2 ANQGSEA. With 1 base removed from V and 0 bases from J, the gap between germline ends came to 5 bases. The DNA for the CDR3 is TGCAGCGTTGAAGTGGCAAGCACAGATACGCAGTATTTT. Protein sequence: CSVEVASTDTQYF.

The chain joins TRBV5-4 to TRBJ2-3; 8 nucleotides match TRBD2. V shed 0 bases, J shed 0 bases, and the junction held 6 bases outside the gene matches. The germline V gene encodes CDR1 SGHNT and CDR2 YYREEE (reference sequence). The CDR3 totals 17 residues. The CDR3, as DNA: TGTGCCAGCAGCTTGGTACGGGGGGGGAGTAGCACAGATACGCAGTATTTT. Residues: CASSLVRGGSSTDTQYF.

This clone was picked up a small number of times. V is TRBV7-9 and J is TRBJ1-1; D is ambiguous. V was pared by 1 base and J by 10 bases, with 7 bases between. The V gene's germline CDR1 is SEHNR and CDR2 FQNEAQ (reference sequence). The CDR3 totals 11 residues. The CDR3 DNA reads as TGTGCCAGCAGCTTAGAGGTGGCAGCTTTCTTT. Its translation: CASSLEVAAFF.

The chain couples TRBV15 to TRBJ1-4, with unresolved D. Trimming stripped 0 bases from V and 11 bases from J, with 16 bases between. Germline loops: CDR1 LNHNV, CDR2 YYDKDF (reference sequence). CDR3 length: 15 residues. This chain's CDR3 is CATSRDDLAVGKLFF. Written as DNA, the CDR3 is TGTGCCACCAGCAGAGATGATCTGGCGGTGGGGAAACTGTTTTTT.

The chain recombines TRBV5-1 with TRBJ2-2, with 7 nucleotides matching TRBD2. The CDR3 length is 15 residues. Losses at the gene ends were 3 bases for V and 2 bases for J; bases not matched to a gene: 4. Germline loops: CDR1 SGHRS, CDR2 YFSETQ. The CDR3 loop is CASSSGLLNTGELFF. The CDR3 nucleotides read TGCGCCAGCAGCTCGGGACTACTTAACACCGGGGAGCTGTTTTTT. Filled out from reference TRBV5-1 and TRBJ2-2, the complete variable domain reads KAGVTQTPRYLIKTRGQQVTLSCSPISGHRSVSWYQQTPGQGLQFLFEYFSETQRNKGNFPGRFSGRQFSNSRSEMNVSTLELGDSALYLCASSSGLLNTGELFFGEGSRLTVL.

The rearrangement uses TRBV6-5 and TRBJ1-2; a possible D gene is TRBD1 (5 bases). This CDR3 spans 15 amino acids. Germline V gives CDR1 MNHEY, CDR2 SVGAGI. The V gene lost 6 bases and the J gene lost 2 bases, with 16 bases spanning the gap. For the CDR3, the DNA is TGTGCCAGCAGCTCTAGCGGGGCCAGAAACTATGGCTACACCTTC. This encodes CASSSSGARNYGYTF.

A single count supports this clone. This chain connects TRBV4-1 to TRBJ2-1; D call uncertain. Germline V gene lookup returns CDR1 MGHRA and CDR2 YSYEKL. This CDR3 spans 16 amino acids. Deletions cut 1 base from V and 0 bases from J, with 10 bases between. The CDR3 region has the DNA TGCGCCAGCAGCCAAGTAGGTCCTAGCTCCTACAATGAGCAGTTCTTC. Translated, it gives CASSQVGPSSYNEQFF.

The chain employs TRBV9 and TRBJ2-3; TRBD1 aligns across 9 bases. The J segment lost 5 bases and the V segment lost 3 bases, leaving 13 bases of the junction unmatched. This CDR3 region has 17 residues. Germline V lookup: CDR1 SGDLS, CDR2 YYNGEE. CDR3 sequence reads: CASSGGGGRDRVDTQYF. CDR3 sequence (DNA): TGTGCCAGCAGCGGGGGAGGTGGCAGGGACAGGGTAGATACGCAGTATTTT. Full variable domain (remainder filled in from reference TRBV9 and TRBJ2-3): DSGVTQTPKHLITATGQRVTLRCSPRSGDLSVYWYQQSLDQGLQFLIQYYNGEERAKGNILERFSAQQFPDLHSELNLSSLELGDSALYFCASSGGGGRDRVDTQYFGPGTRLTVL.

The rearrangement links TRBV7-3 to TRBJ2-7, with a possible D match to TRBD2 (5 bases). Per the germline V gene, CDR1 is SGHTA and CDR2 is FQGTGA. V gave up 2 bases and J gave up 1 base, with 12 bases separating them. CDR3 length equals 15 residues. The chain's CDR3 is CASSLYPGKSYEQYF. The CDR3 DNA sequence: TGTGCCAGCAGCTTATACCCGGGGAAGTCCTACGAGCAGTACTTC.

Of note for this clone: The junction differs from germline at one of its ends, possibly a read error. The chain links TRBV7-7 to TRBJ2-5, with D uncertain. CDR3 length equals 14 residues. Germline loops: CDR1 SSHAT, CDR2 FNYEAQ (reference sequence). The CDR3 DNA sequence: TGTGCTAGCAGCTTTAGCCCCTCCCAGGAGACCCAGTACTTC. Protein product: CASSFSPSQETQYF. Complete variable domain (other parts from reference TRBV7-7 and TRBJ2-5): GAGVSQSPRYKVTKRGQDVTLRCDPISSHATLYWYQQALGQGPEFLTYFNYEAQPDKSGLPSDRFSAERPEGSISTLTIQRTEQRDSAMYRCASSFSPSQETQYFGPGTRLLVL.

The chain uses TRBV11-2 and TRBJ2-5; no clear D gene. Germline V gene lookup returns CDR1 SGHAT and CDR2 FQNNGV. CDR3 length: 14 amino acids. V lost 5 bases and J lost 5, with 15 bases in between. CDR3 DNA sequence: TGTGCCAGCAGCCCGACAACAGTGAGTGAGACCCAGTACTTC. The encoded protein is CASSPTTVSETQYF. The variable domain in full, completed from reference TRBV11-2 and TRBJ2-5, reads EAGVAQSPRYKIIEKRQSVAFWCNPISGHATLYWYQQILGQGPKLLIQFQNNGVVDDSQLPKDRFSAERLKGVDSTLKIQPAKLEDSAVYLCASSPTTVSETQYFGPGTRLLVL.

In DNA form, the CDR3 reads TGTGCTAGTGGTTTGGTTGTTCCGGGGGCGCGGTACGAGCAGTACTTC. Its translation is CASGLVVPGARYEQYF. The V gene is TRBV12-5, the J gene TRBJ2-7; D tentatively reads TRBD1 or TRBD2 (6 bases each). Trimming took 0 bases from V and 4 from J, leaving 16 bases between them. CDR1 is LGHNT and CDR2 is FRNRAP in the germline V gene. The CDR3 is 16 residues long.

The chain carries TRBV5-6 and TRBJ2-7; D gene unclear. CDR1 is SGHDT and CDR2 is YYEEEE in the germline V gene. The CDR3 runs to 14 residues. V was shortened by 0 bases and J by 2 bases, with 9 bases between the two germline ends. CDR3 in amino acids: CASSLVHAAYEQYF. CDR3 bases: TGTGCCAGCAGCTTGGTCCATGCCGCCTACGAGCAGTACTTC.